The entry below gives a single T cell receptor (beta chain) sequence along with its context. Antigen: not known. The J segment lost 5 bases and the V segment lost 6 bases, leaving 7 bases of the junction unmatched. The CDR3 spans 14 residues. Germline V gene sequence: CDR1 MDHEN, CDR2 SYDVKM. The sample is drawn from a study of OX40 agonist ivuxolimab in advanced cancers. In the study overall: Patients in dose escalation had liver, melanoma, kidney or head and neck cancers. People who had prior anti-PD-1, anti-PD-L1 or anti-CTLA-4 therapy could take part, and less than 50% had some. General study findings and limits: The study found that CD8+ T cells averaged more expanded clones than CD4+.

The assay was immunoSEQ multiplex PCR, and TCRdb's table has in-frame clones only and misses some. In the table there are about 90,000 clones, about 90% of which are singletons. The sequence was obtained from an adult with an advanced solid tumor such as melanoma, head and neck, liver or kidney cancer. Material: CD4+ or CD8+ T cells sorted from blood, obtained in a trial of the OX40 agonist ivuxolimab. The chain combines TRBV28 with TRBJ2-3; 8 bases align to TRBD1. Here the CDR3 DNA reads TGTGCCAGCAGCGGGACAGGTTTTGGAGATACGCAGTATTTT. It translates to CASSGTGFGDTQYF.